The rows below give T cell receptor beta chains drawn from one sample of a study of CXCR3-negative and CXCR3-positive naive CD8 T cells. TCRdb processed the 5' RACE reads again and assigns one entry to each CDR3 protein, with no DNA. The repertoire table contains around 140,000 distinct CDR3 sequences. The material sequenced was naive CXCR3- CD8+ T cells from blood. Receptors originate from a human donor in good health. Some clones in this sample may be carry-over from other donors' samples. Each CDR3 is given with its conserved first and last residue.

>TRBV12-3/TRBV12-4|TRBJ2-7
CASSSPYRHEQYF
>TRBV6-5|TRBJ2-3
CASRAPTSADTQYF
>TRBV29-1|TRBJ1-1
CSVEEGEGTTEAFF
>TRBV7-9|TRBJ1-1
CASSPRTGGEYTEAFF
>TRBV6-2/TRBV6-3|TRBJ2-7
CASSYIGTAALDEQYF
>TRBV3-1|TRBJ2-7
CASSQSGTYEQYF
>TRBV7-6|TRBJ2-1
CASSLGLLRDEQFF
>TRBV3-1|TRBJ2-5
CASSQHWTEGMKETQYF
>TRBV6-5|TRBJ2-4
CASSYASGGAKNIQYF
>TRBV5-6|TRBJ1-6
CASRGTGDVPLHF
>TRBV7-9|TRBJ1-2
CASSLTTGVGGYTF
>TRBV6-5|TRBJ2-7
CASSYLYGSYEQYF
>TRBV12-3/TRBV12-4|TRBJ2-1
CASSPLAGVFHEQFF
>TRBV7-9|TRBJ1-1
CASNRGSFTEAFF
>TRBV29-1|TRBJ2-4
CSVRLAGRTAAKNIQYF
>TRBV7-3|TRBJ2-7
CASSFGAGGPYEQYF
>TRBV27|TRBJ2-2
CASSLEGDTGELFF
>TRBV4-1|TRBJ2-7
CASSQDMAGRAYEQYF
>TRBV28|TRBJ2-7
CASSLNGGGPFEQYF
>TRBV29-1|TRBJ1-1
CSVDWGEVLNTEAFF
>TRBV7-3|TRBJ2-1
CASSLKSGEEQFF
>TRBV6-2/TRBV6-3|TRBJ1-5
CASSPDIGVHNSNQPQHF
>TRBV29-1|TRBJ1-1
CSVEAGGTAEAFF
>TRBV21-1|TRBJ1-3
CASSKGWQGPISGNTIYF
>TRBV4-1|TRBJ2-3
CASSQVLSTDTQYF